Shown below are 26 T cell receptor beta chains from a single sample sequenced in a study of T cells expressing NK-cell markers. For each CDR3 protein, TCRdb gives one entry from its re-call of the 5' RACE reads, without DNA. The data include 350,000 to 400,000 distinct CDR3 sequences; the top ten clones carry 9.5% to 12%. Material for sequencing was blood T cells: a sorted CD56 or NKG2C T cell subset, CD4+ or CD8+ T cells, or bulk PBMC T cells (not recorded which). These TCRs come from a woman in her forties or fifties in good health.

The chain couples TRBV10-3 to TRBJ2-2; TCRdb proposes TRBD1, but this gene call is untestable without DNA. The germline CDR1 and CDR2 sequences are ENHRY and SYGVKD. CDR3 size: 14 residues. CDR3 sequence reads: CAISEGQGGGELFF.

The chain couples TRBV12-3 or TRBV12-4 to TRBJ2-7. The CDR3 contains 15 residues. This chain's CDR3 is CASSLRHFQIYEQYF.

This rearrangement joins TRBV12-3 or TRBV12-4 to TRBJ2-1. This CDR3 contains 15 residues. CDR3: CASSLDGRAYNEQFF.

The rearrangement uses TRBV4-1 and TRBJ2-1; TCRdb's assignment of TRBD2 cannot be checked, as there is no DNA. The CDR3 sequence is 16 residues long. Germline CDR1 MGHRA, CDR2 YSYEKL. The CDR3 loop reads CASSVLAGQSYNEQFF.

The rearrangement links TRBV9 to TRBJ2-3; TCRdb's D gene call, TRBD1, goes unchecked for lack of DNA. The germline V gene has CDR1 SGDLS and CDR2 YYNGEE. This CDR3 is built from 17 residues. The CDR3 reads CASSARTGLKLTDTQYF.

This chain uses TRBV6-6 with TRBJ1-1; the TCRdb D gene call, TRBD1, has no DNA to confirm it. Germline V gene lookup returns CDR1 MNHNY and CDR2 SVGAGI (reference sequence). This CDR3 is built from 14 residues. The CDR3 loop reads CASSYLQGTVEAFF.

The J gene is TRBJ1-6, the V gene TRBV15; TCRdb's D gene call, TRBD1, goes unchecked for lack of DNA. The CDR3 runs to 15 residues. Germline V gene data show CDR1 as LNHNV and CDR2 as YYDKDF (reference sequence). This chain's CDR3 is CATSRTRDQHSPLHF.

The J gene is TRBJ1-1, the V gene TRBV5-1. CDR3 size: 14 residues. The germline V gene encodes CDR1 SGHRS and CDR2 YFSETQ. The CDR3 loop is CASKDWPANTEAFF.

This chain joins TRBV12-3 or TRBV12-4 and TRBJ1-4; the D gene TCRdb calls, TRBD1, cannot be checked with no DNA. This CDR3 has 15 residues. The CDR3 protein is CASSSPDRGNEKLFF.

The V and J genes are TRBV12-3 or TRBV12-4 and TRBJ2-5; with no DNA, the TCRdb D assignment of TRBD2 cannot be verified. The CDR3 contains 16 residues. The CDR3 protein is CASSFELTSGRGTQYF.

This chain uses TRBV5-1 with TRBJ1-2. The CDR3 extends over 14 amino acids. Germline CDR1 reads SGHRS; CDR2 reads YFSETQ. The CDR3 spells CASSLVAEPYGYTF. Variable domain in full (rest from reference TRBV5-1 and TRBJ1-2): KAGVTQTPRYLIKTRGQQVTLSCSPISGHRSVSWYQQTPGQGLQFLFEYFSETQRNKGNFPGRFSGRQFSNSRSEMNVSTLELGDSALYLCASSLVAEPYGYTFGSGTRLTVV.

The V call is TRBV7-3, the J call TRBJ2-1; TCRdb names TRBD1, which stays unverified in the absence of DNA. CDR1 and CDR2 (germline): SGHTA, FQGTGA. This CDR3 comprises 15 residues. CDR3 sequence reads: CASSSGRGSYNEQFF.

The V call is TRBV12-3 or TRBV12-4, the J call TRBJ1-2; TCRdb's assignment of TRBD1 cannot be checked, as there is no DNA. The CDR3 runs 15 residues. The CDR3 region is CASSFTPGTNYGYTF.

The rearrangement uses TRBV3-1 and TRBJ1-4. Germline V gives CDR1 LGHDT, CDR2 YNNKEL (reference sequence). The CDR3 covers 17 residues. The CDR3: CASSPRIGSATNEKLFF.

V gene TRBV30 combines with J gene TRBJ1-2; TCRdb proposes TRBD1, but this gene call is untestable without DNA. This CDR3 contains 12 residues. CDR1 and CDR2 from the germline V gene are GTSNPN and SVGIG (reference sequence). The CDR3 loop is CAWSEVPGGYTF.

J is TRBJ2-1 and V is TRBV6-6; TCRdb selects TRBD2, and the lack of DNA leaves this call unchecked. Germline-derived CDR1 and CDR2 are MNHNY and SVGAGI (reference sequence). The CDR3 totals 16 residues. CDR3: CASSYPGLAGFDEQFF.

V gene TRBV9 combines with J gene TRBJ2-5; the D gene TCRdb calls, TRBD1, cannot be checked with no DNA. Per the germline V gene, CDR1 is SGDLS and CDR2 is YYNGEE. The CDR3 is 16 amino acids. This chain's CDR3 is CASSASPGPPGETQYF.

The CDR3 reads CASSGGGVSGSGKQFF. The chain combines TRBV10-1 with TRBJ2-1; TCRdb returns TRBD2, unconfirmable since there is no DNA. CDR3 size: 16 residues. Per the germline V gene, CDR1 is WNHNN and CDR2 is SYGVQD (reference sequence).

The V and J genes are TRBV7-3 and TRBJ2-1; TCRdb's D gene call, TRBD1, goes unchecked for lack of DNA. From germline, CDR1 is SGHTA and CDR2 FQGTGA. This CDR3 contains 14 residues. CDR3 region: CASSVGTGGNEQFF.

This sequence joins TRBV6-5 and TRBJ2-1. Per the germline V gene, CDR1 is MNHEY and CDR2 is SVGAGI. This CDR3 contains 13 residues. The CDR3 protein is CASSYSVKGEQFF.

The genes are TRBV14 and TRBJ2-1. The V gene's germline CDR1 is SGHDN and CDR2 FVKESK. The CDR3 has 14 residues. The CDR3 reads CASSQVDLYWEQFF.

V usage is TRBV7-9 and J usage is TRBJ1-5. Germline CDR1 and CDR2: SEHNR and FQNEAQ (reference sequence). The CDR3 is 13 amino acids. The CDR3 here is CAIEWQGNQPQHF.

The V and J genes are TRBV11-2 and TRBJ2-1; TCRdb proposes TRBD1, but this gene call is untestable without DNA. Germline lookup yields CDR1 SGHAT and CDR2 FQNNGV. This CDR3 comprises 13 residues. CDR3 amino acids: CASKNTGLGEQFF.

The chain joins TRBV7-8 to TRBJ1-2; there is no DNA to check the TCRdb D call of TRBD1. Germline lookup yields CDR1 SGHVS and CDR2 FQNEAQ. The CDR3 consists of 12 residues. The CDR3 reads CASSPNQGGYTF.

The V gene is TRBV19, the J gene TRBJ2-3; TCRdb proposes TRBD1, but this gene call is untestable without DNA. The germline V gene has CDR1 LNHDA and CDR2 SQIVND (reference sequence). The CDR3 extends over 17 amino acids. This chain's CDR3 is CASSIDPTSANTDTQYF.

The CDR3 reads CASSLAWRNEQFF. V is TRBV5-1 and J is TRBJ2-1; TCRdb's D gene call, TRBD2, goes unchecked for lack of DNA. Germline lookup yields CDR1 SGHRS and CDR2 YFSETQ. This CDR3 contains 13 residues.